Listed here are 13 T cell receptor beta chains from one sample, sequenced in a study of regulatory T cells in long-lasting Graves disease. As for time point: newly diagnosed GD, antithyroid drugs for less than 3 months. Extracted RNA from PBMCs served as the source of the TCR library. CDR3 regions were amplified by Arm-PCR using iRepertoire HTBI primers to build TCR beta libraries. TCRdb passed the multiplex PCR reads through MiXCR, listing each CDR3 protein once. The sample records 350,000 to 550,000 distinct CDR3 sequences, about 15% being singletons. In addition, the sample was reused for a study of T cells in Graves' hyperthyroidism and ophthalmopathy.

The specimen was peripheral blood mononuclear cells (PBMCs), collected at new diagnosis, from a patient treated with antithyroid drugs. Every receptor here comes from a woman in her twenties or thirties with Graves disease.

This clonotype was counted at least ten times. The V gene is TRBV20-1, the J gene TRBJ1-4; D unresolved. V was cut by 2 bases and J by 8 bases, with 9 bases left in between. In germline, CDR1 is DFQATT, CDR2 SNEGSKA (reference sequence). The CDR3 totals 12 residues. The DNA for the CDR3 is TGCAGTGCTAGACCGCTGCCGGAAAAACTGTTTTTT. It specifies CSARPLPEKLFF.

This clonotype was recorded many times. The CDR3 nucleotides read TGTGCCAGCAGCTTATTTGGGGCAGGTACGGGCTCCTACGAGCAGTACTTC. Protein sequence: CASSLFGAGTGSYEQYF. V usage is TRBV11-3 and J usage is TRBJ2-7; TRBD1 might be the D (5 bases). The germline CDR1 and CDR2 sequences are SGHNT and YENEEA. The CDR3 is 17 amino acids. Trimming left V 2 bases short and J 0 bases short, with 17 bases between.

This clonotype appeared many times. This chain connects TRBV11-2 to TRBJ2-1; 7 bases agree with TRBD2. The junction had 4 bases not matched to a gene; V was cut back by 0 bases and J by 2 bases. Germline assignment: CDR1 SGHAT and CDR2 FQNNGV. The CDR3 runs to 16 residues. The CDR3 DNA sequence: TGTGCCAGCAGCTTAGATGCGGGAGCGCCCTACAATGAGCAGTTCTTC. Translated, it gives CASSLDAGAPYNEQFF.

This clonotype was counted ten times or more. The chain couples TRBV20-1 to TRBJ2-3, with 7 bases that match TRBD2. CDR1 is DFQATT, CDR2 SNEGSKA, per germline (reference sequence). This CDR3 comprises 17 residues. Trimming cost V 6 bases and J 0 bases; bases outside gene matches: 15. CDR3 in DNA: TGCAGTGCCCCCACTAGCGAGAAAAGACCAAGCACAGATACGCAGTATTTT. Encoded protein: CSAPTSEKRPSTDTQYF.

This clonotype was recorded many times. This rearrangement joins TRBV5-1 to TRBJ2-3; 7 bases line up with TRBD1. Germline V gene sequence: CDR1 SGHRS, CDR2 YFSETQ. The CDR3 loop spans 16 amino acids. J lost 2 bases, V lost 0 bases, and 6 bases had no gene match. The CDR3 sequence is CASSLASGTATDTQYF. The CDR3 DNA reads TGCGCCAGCAGCTTGGCCTCGGGGACAGCCACAGATACGCAGTATTTT.

Many counts were recorded for this clonotype. V gene TRBV18 combines with J gene TRBJ1-2; TRBD1 is a possible D gene (5 bases). Trimming took off 5 bases at V and 6 bases at J, with 19 bases between the two ends. Germline assignment: CDR1 KGHSH and CDR2 LQKENI. The length of the CDR3 is 15 residues. The CDR3 nucleotides read TGTGCCAGCTCAGCTCATTTCAGGGCAAGGGATGGCTACACCTTC. Translating gives CASSAHFRARDGYTF.

In its sample, this clonotype was seen many times. V is TRBV3-1 and J is TRBJ2-2, with D maybe TRBD1 (5 bases). The germline CDR1 and CDR2 sequences are LGHDT and YNNKEL (reference sequence). Trimming took off 4 bases at V and 0 bases at J, with 6 bases between the two ends. CDR3 size: 14 residues. DNA for the CDR3: TGTGCCAGCAGCCTAGGGGCGAACACCGGGGAGCTGTTTTTT. Translation gives CASSLGANTGELFF.

This clonotype was observed a handful of times. The chain is built from TRBV5-1 and TRBJ2-5; TRBD2 agrees at 7 bases. Germline loops: CDR1 SGHRS, CDR2 YFSETQ. This CDR3 has 15 residues. With V trimmed by 5 bases and J by 1 base, 8 bases remained unmatched. The CDR3 nucleotides read TGCGCCAGCAGTCTTACGGGAGGAATCCAAGAGACCCAGTACTTC. It specifies CASSLTGGIQETQYF. Drawing the rest from reference TRBV5-1 and TRBJ2-5, the complete variable domain is KAGVTQTPRYLIKTRGQQVTLSCSPISGHRSVSWYQQTPGQGLQFLFEYFSETQRNKGNFPGRFSGRQFSNSRSEMNVSTLELGDSALYLCASSLTGGIQETQYFGPGTRLLVL.

V and J are TRBV12-5 and TRBJ2-2; D not resolved. With 1 base removed from V and 5 bases from J, the gap between germline ends came to 2 bases. The CDR3 spans 12 residues. Germline CDR1 and CDR2: LGHNT and FRNRAP. The CDR3 sequence: CASGLGTGELFF. DNA of the CDR3: TGTGCTAGTGGTTTGGGGACCGGGGAGCTGTTTTTT.

This clonotype was observed many times. The chain carries TRBV7-8 and TRBJ2-7; 9 bases match TRBD2. The length of the CDR3 is 15 residues. V lost 4 bases to trimming and J lost 6 bases; unmatched junction nucleotides: 10. The V gene's germline CDR1 is SGHVS and CDR2 FQNEAQ. CDR3: CASSSLLAGPSEQYF. CDR3 sequence (DNA): TGTGCCAGCAGCTCCTTACTAGCGGGCCCGTCCGAGCAGTACTTC.

The chain is built from TRBV4-1 and TRBJ1-5, with D maybe TRBD1 (6 bases). This CDR3 contains 15 residues. V was cut by 1 base and J by 5 bases, with 12 bases left in between. Germline CDR1 is MGHRA and CDR2 is YSYEKL. The CDR3 protein is CASSQGGARDQPQHF. The CDR3 region has the DNA TGCGCCAGCAGCCAAGGGGGGGCGCGGGATCAGCCCCAGCATTTT.

J is TRBJ1-5 and V is TRBV19; D perhaps matches TRBD1 (5 bases). The CDR3 length is 13 residues. From germline, CDR1 is LNHDA and CDR2 SQIVND (reference sequence). Trimming stripped 9 bases from V and 0 bases from J, with 9 bases between. The CDR3, as DNA: TGTGCCAGCCAGGGTTATAGCAATCAGCCCCAGCATTTT. It encodes CASQGYSNQPQHF.

This clonotype was seen a few times. The V and J genes are TRBV12-3 or TRBV12-4 and TRBJ2-1; D uncertain. V was shortened by 5 bases and J by 9 bases, with 8 bases between the two germline ends. The CDR3 covers 11 residues. CDR3 protein: CASSMLGEQFF. The CDR3 coding sequence is TGTGCCAGCAGTATGCTGGGTGAGCAGTTCTTC.